The clone carrying this TCR beta chain was recorded once. The record originates from a study of blood T cell repertoires in COVID-19. Profiling relied on immunoSEQ multiplex PCR, and the TCRdb table lists in-frame clones only, not all of them. Among fewer than 450,000 clones listed, 90% to 95% were seen once. The CDR3 loop spans 14 amino acids. Between the trimmed V and J ends, which lost 3 bases and 2 bases, there was a span of 9 bases. CDR1 KGHSH and CDR2 LQKENI come from the germline V gene. The specimen sequenced was peripheral blood. This TCR derives from a woman between 18 and 29 years old who had recovered from COVID-19. The V gene is TRBV18, the J gene TRBJ2-3; D possibly corresponds to TRBD2 (5 bases). CDR3 region: CASSPSVVTDTQYF. CDR3 sequence (DNA): TGTGCCAGCTCACCTAGCGTGGTCACAGATACGCAGTATTTT. The full variable domain, in which reference TRBV18 and TRBJ2-3 provide the parts outside the CDR3, is NAGVMQNPRHLVRRRGQEARLRCSPMKGHSHVYWYRQLPEEGLKFMVYLQKENIIDESGMPKERFSAEFPKEGPSILRIQQVVRGDSAAYFCASSPSVVTDTQYFGPGTRLTVL.